Given below is one TCR beta chain in context. This sample stems from a study of shared T cell receptors in the human thymus. Method: immunoSEQ multiplex PCR; TCRdb's copy keeps in-frame clones and lacks some. The data hold 55,000 to 75,000 clones, with roughly 96% observed a single time. Germline values: CDR1 SGHTS, CDR2 YDEGEE. V was clipped by 4 bases and J by 4 bases, with 23 bases between them. CDR3 length: 17 residues. Sequences were obtained from thymocytes. This rearrangement joins TRBV5-8 to TRBJ1-1, with D unresolved. The clonotype was recovered from a human donor. The CDR3 region is CASSPPSSAVRSTEAFF. CDR3 nucleotides: TGTGCCAGCAGCCCGCCGAGTTCGGCAGTAAGAAGCACTGAAGCTTTCTTT.